This T cell receptor beta chain was found in a study of shared clonotypes between healthy human individuals. Of note for this clone: Its specificity is unknown.

Findings and caveats of the study: Rarefaction exposed incomplete sorted-subset sequencing despite large depth. Compared with clonotypes that all four donors shared, non-shared clonotypes had lower generation probabilities.

The germline V gene has CDR1 MNHEY and CDR2 SVGAGI. CDR3 length: 16 residues. V shed 2 bases, J shed 4 bases, and the junction held 8 bases outside the gene matches. Naive CD8 isolation took CD45RO-negative cells positively selected for CCR7 and excluded terminally differentiated effector memory CD45RA+ cells. It was at deep level that the assay was run. Measured with immunoSEQ multiplex PCR; TCRdb has only the in-frame clones, and not every one. The data hold 500,000 to 700,000 clones, with around 95% observed a single time. This rearrangement joins TRBV6-5 to TRBJ2-7, with TRBD2 identical over 10 bases. The sequencing input was naive CD8+ T cells sorted from blood. This TCR came from a woman in her thirties in good health. CDR3 sequence (DNA): TGTGCCAGCAGTTACGTGAAGCGGGAGGGTGGGTACGAGCAGTACTTC. As protein: CASSYVKREGGYEQYF.